A selection of T cell receptor beta chains follows, all from one sample in a study of response to subunit inactivated influenza vaccine. TCRdb re-called the RT-PCR reads with MiXCR, one entry per CDR3 protein. This table holds 590,000 or so distinct CDR3 sequences, 11% to 15% found once. Here the sequenced sample was PBMCs from blood, taken 14 to 15 days before vaccination. The source is a man over 45 who received an inactivated influenza vaccine. CDR3s include the opening cysteine and the closing phenylalanine or tryptophan. A D gene is named only where the DNA matches it firmly. A row's size may be missing; if present it is once, few, many or a size class.

j_gene | v_gene | abundance | d_gene | CDR3nt | CDR3aa
TRBJ2-7 | TRBV30 | few | . | TGTGCCTGGAGTTGGCAGCCAAGGAGGTACGAGCAGTACTTC | CAWSWQPRRYEQYF
TRBJ1-1 | TRBV18 | few | . | TGTGCCAGCTCACCATCAGTGTACACTGAAGCTTTCTTT | CASSPSVYTEAFF
TRBJ2-1 | TRBV6-2/TRBV6-3 | . | TRBD2 | TGTGCCAGCAGTCCCGGGCGGGGGGTCGTTGATGAGCAGTTCTTC | CASSPGRGVVDEQFF
TRBJ2-2 | TRBV5-1 | few | . | TGCGCCAGCAATGGTCAGGGTGACACCGGGGAGCTGTTTTTT | CASNGQGDTGELFF
TRBJ1-4 | TRBV6-1 | few | . | TGTGCCAGCAGTCAGTTCTGGAACGGTTCAACTAATGAAAAACTGTTTTTT | CASSQFWNGSTNEKLFF
TRBJ1-1 | TRBV19 | many | . | TGTGCCAGTAGTATAGTCAGGACCCCGGGCACTGAAGCTTTCTTT | CASSIVRTPGTEAFF
TRBJ2-7 | TRBV7-2 | . | . | TGTGCCAGCAGCTTAGAGGGATGGGGCTCTCCCTACGAGCAGTACTTC | CASSLEGWGSPYEQYF
TRBJ2-7 | TRBV12-3/TRBV12-4 | . | TRBD1 | TGTGCCAGCAGTTTAGCGGCCGGGACAGGGCTAAGCTTC | CASSLAAGTGLSF
TRBJ2-3 | TRBV7-9 | few | . | TGTGCCAGCAGCTTAGAGACCCTTCGCACAGATACGCAGTATTTT | CASSLETLRTDTQYF
TRBJ2-7 | TRBV20-1 | . | TRBD2 | TGCAGTGCTCACACTAGCGGCCCCTACGAGCAGTACTTC | CSAHTSGPYEQYF
TRBJ2-1 | TRBV20-1 | few | . | TGCAGTGCTAGGCCAGACACCTACAATGAGCAGTTCTTC | CSARPDTYNEQFF
TRBJ2-1 | TRBV29-1 | many | TRBD2 | TGCAGCGTGCAGCCGGGACTAGCGGGTAATGAGCAGTTCTTC | CSVQPGLAGNEQFF
TRBJ1-1 | TRBV15 | . | . | TGTGCCACCAGCAGCGGTACAGATAACACTGAAGCTTTCTTT | CATSSGTDNTEAFF
TRBJ2-1 | TRBV5-1 | . | . | TGCGCCAGCAGCTTGGTTTTTCCGTTACCTAAGTCGGGATGGTTCAATGAGCAGTTCTTC | CASSLVFPLPKSGWFNEQFF
TRBJ2-3 | TRBV6-1 | . | . | TGTGCCAGTACCCTGCATAACACAGATACGCAGTATTTT | CASTLHNTDTQYF
TRBJ2-1 | TRBV18 | . | TRBD2 | TGTGCCAGCTCACCGGGACTACCACCAGACAATGAGCAGTTCTTC | CASSPGLPPDNEQFF
TRBJ2-5 | TRBV11-2 | . | TRBD2 | TGTGCCAGCTGTAGTGGGGCGGGAGTACGGGAGACCCAGTACTTC | CASCSGAGVRETQYF
TRBJ1-1 | TRBV4-1 | few | . | TGCGCCAGCAGCCCCGGACAGACGAACACTGAAGCTTTCTTT | CASSPGQTNTEAFF
TRBJ2-7 | TRBV15 | . | TRBD1 | TGTGCCACCAGCGGGACCAACAGGGGTGGTGAGCAGTACTTC | CATSGTNRGGEQYF
TRBJ2-7 | TRBV18 | many | TRBD1 | TGCGCCAGCAGCCCCAGACAGGGTGACGAGCAGTACTTC | CASSPRQGDEQYF
TRBJ2-1 | TRBV12-3/TRBV12-4 | . | TRBD2 | TGTGCCAGCAGCCCATCGGGACTAGGCTACAATGAGCAGTTCTTC | CASSPSGLGYNEQFF
TRBJ2-3 | TRBV3-1 | . | . | TGTGCCAGCAGGGTCGCGGATACGCAGTATTTT | CASRVADTQYF
TRBJ2-7 | TRBV18 | few | TRBD1 | TGTGCCAGCTCACCCGAGACAGGGGCCCGGGAGCAGTACTTC | CASSPETGAREQYF
TRBJ1-2 | TRBV5-1 | . | . | TGCGCCAGCAGCTTGACAGTGTATAACTATGGCTACACCTTC | CASSLTVYNYGYTF
TRBJ2-5 | TRBV20-1 | few | TRBD2 | TGCAGTGCTAGAGATAAGGGGAGCGGGAGAGAGACCCAGTACTTC | CSARDKGSGRETQYF
TRBJ2-3 | TRBV2 | . | . | TGTGCCAGCAGCGAATGGTGGGTCACAGATACGCAGTATTTT | CASSEWWVTDTQYF
TRBJ1-6 | TRBV4-3 | . | . | TGCGCCAGCAGCCAAGTTAAGGGGAGTTCACCCCTCCACTTT | CASSQVKGSSPLHF
TRBJ1-6 | TRBV7-9 | many | . | TGTGCCAGCAGCTTAGGAGCCTTTGGTCCCCTCCACTTT | CASSLGAFGPLHF
TRBJ2-7 | TRBV6-2/TRBV6-3 | many | . | TGTGCCAGCAGTTACACAGGCTACGAGCAGTACTTC | CASSYTGYEQYF
TRBJ2-2 | TRBV20-1 | . | . | TGCAGTGCAAAGACTGGAAACACCGGGGAGCTGTTTTTT | CSAKTGNTGELFF
TRBJ2-5 | TRBV20-1 | many | . | TGCAGTGCTAGAGATGGGAACAGGTACCAAGAGACCCAGTACTTC | CSARDGNRYQETQYF
TRBJ2-1 | TRBV5-1 | . | . | TGCGCCAGCAGCTTGGACAGGGCCACCTACAATGAGCAGTTCTTC | CASSLDRATYNEQFF
TRBJ1-6 | TRBV11-2 | few | . | TGTGCCAGCAGCTTAGAGTGGGGGTATAATTCACCCCTCCACTTT | CASSLEWGYNSPLHF